This TCR beta chain was sequenced for a study of control samples from healthy donors and cancer patients. TCRdb's table, derived via immunoSEQ multiplex PCR, lists solely in-frame clones and lacks some. The sample holds about 120,000 clones; more than 85% are singletons and the top ten take around 2%. The sample was blood. The clonotype comes from a man between 18 and 29 years old in good health.

The CDR3 DNA reads as TGCGCCAGCAGCCAGAATTCAGGGGTCGGGGCCAACGTCCTGACTTTC. It yields the protein CASSQNSGVGANVLTF. V usage is TRBV4-3 and J usage is TRBJ2-6, with a tentative D call TRBD1 (6 bases). CDR1 LGHNA and CDR2 YSLEER come from the germline V gene. Trimming left V 3 bases short and J 4 bases short, with 13 bases between. The CDR3 has 16 residues.